This T cell receptor (beta chain) was recorded in a study of blood T cell repertoires in COVID-19. For the study at large: Samples came from the United States, Italy and Spain, spanning acute and convalescent COVID-19. Nucleic acid was either cDNA or gDNA, and it came from T cells, B-cell-depleted T cells, or PBMCs.

Original handling: Counts of nucleated cells, estimated from reference gene primer amplification, were obtained. The protocol was immunoSEQ multiplex PCR, while the TCRdb copy is restricted to in-frame clones and leaves out a portion. Clone size and the V and J calls come from that table; the DNA yielded D and trimming. The sample includes some 200,000 clones, 70% to 90% seen only once; the top ten take 2.5% to 3.5%. The CDR3 has 17 amino acids. The germline gives CDR1 SGHRS, CDR2 YFSETQ. The trim removed 4 bases at V and 8 bases at J, leaving 14 bases unmatched. The sample taken for sequencing was peripheral blood. The J gene is TRBJ2-1, the V gene TRBV5-1; TRBD2 matches 11 bases. The clonotype originates from a man aged 50 to 60 who had recovered from COVID-19. DNA of the CDR3: TGCGCCAGCAGCCACCCGGCAACTAGCGGGAGTTCTTATGAGCAGTTCTTC. Translation: CASSHPATSGSSYEQFF.